These T cell receptor beta chains were read from a single sample in a study of T-cell reconstitution after alpha-beta-depleted transplantation in children. Each CDR3 protein is one row after TCRdb ran MiXCR on the PCR reads. The sample records approximately 980,000 distinct CDR3 sequences, about 29% being singletons. The source material was PBMCs, mostly from graft donor cells, sampled 360 days after TCRalphabeta/CD19-depleted stem cell transplant. The receptors originated from a boy under two years old who had a stem cell transplant for SCID, so the T cells may come from the graft donor. Both conserved end residues are part of each CDR3. D genes are given only for firm matches. Only some rows state a clone size, as once, few, many or a class for expanded clones.

TRBV5-5	TRBD2	.	TRBJ2-3	CASSLSGGGVRDTQYF	TGTGCCAGCAGCTTAAGTGGTGGGGGGGTGAGGGATACGCAGTATTTT
TRBV18	.	few	TRBJ2-2	CASSPRRSRSNTGELFF	TGTGCCAGCTCACCACGGCGTTCTAGAAGTAACACCGGGGAGCTGTTTTTT
TRBV12-3/TRBV12-4	.	.	TRBJ2-1	CASSFLLAGYNEQFF	TGTGCCAGCAGTTTTTTACTAGCTGGTTACAATGAGCAGTTCTTC
TRBV7-8	TRBD2	few	TRBJ2-7	CASSFGRGGYEQYF	TGTGCCAGCAGCTTTGGGCGGGGGGGCTACGAGCAGTACTTC
TRBV20-1	.	few	TRBJ2-7	CSARGDSTQALSSYEQYF	TGCAGTGCTAGAGGGGACTCGACACAGGCCCTGAGCTCCTACGAGCAGTACTTC
TRBV18	TRBD2	.	TRBJ2-3	CASSPQASGARTDTQYF	TGTGCCAGCTCACCACAGGCTAGCGGGGCACGCACAGATACGCAGTATTTT
TRBV6-2/TRBV6-3	.	once	TRBJ2-7	CASRPSLGGSYEQYF	TGTGCCAGCAGGCCCTCATTAGGGGGGTCCTACGAGCAGTACTTC
TRBV12-3/TRBV12-4	.	.	TRBJ2-1	CASSLGLAYDEQFF	TGTGCCAGCAGTTTAGGGCTAGCGTACGATGAGCAGTTCTTC
TRBV11-2	.	.	TRBJ2-3	CASSLDIFYGSYF	TGTGCCAGCAGCTTAGATATATTCTATGGGTCGTATTTT
TRBV6-2/TRBV6-3	.	.	TRBJ1-5	CASSRSVNQPQHF	TGTGCCAGCAGCCGCAGCGTAAATCAGCCCCAGCATTTT
TRBV27	.	.	TRBJ1-1	CASSLYVTAMNTEAFF	TGTGCCAGCAGTTTATATGTCACAGCCATGAACACTGAAGCTTTCTTT
TRBV7-9	.	.	TRBJ2-7	CASSPAGLVYEQYF	TGTGCCAGCAGCCCCGCGGGCCTCGTTTACGAGCAGTACTTC
TRBV29-1	TRBD1	.	TRBJ1-1	CSGRLDRLRDEAFF	TGCAGCGGCAGACTGGACAGGCTTCGGGACGAAGCTTTCTTT
TRBV24-1	.	few	TRBJ2-2	CATSAGDWKGSTGELFF	TGTGCCACCAGTGCGGGGGACTGGAAGGGGTCTACCGGGGAGCTGTTTTTT
TRBV20-1	TRBD1	.	TRBJ2-7	CSATDRDYEQYF	TGCAGTGCCACGGACAGGGACTACGAGCAGTACTTC
TRBV20-1	.	.	TRBJ2-5	CSADQGETQYF	TGCAGTGCTGACCAGGGGGAGACCCAGTACTTC
TRBV7-6	.	.	TRBJ2-1	CASSLRFGFEQFF	TGTGCCAGCAGCTTAAGGTTTGGCTTTGAGCAGTTCTTC
TRBV12-3/TRBV12-4	.	few	TRBJ1-1	CASSLSEVTEAFF	TGTGCCAGCAGCCTCTCAGAAGTCACTGAAGCTTTCTTT
TRBV28	.	few	TRBJ2-3	CASRRPKSIYDTQYF	TGTGCCAGCAGGCGACCAAAAAGCATCTATGATACGCAGTATTTT
TRBV19	.	few	TRBJ1-1	CATPGRAYLNTEAFF	TGTGCCACACCCGGGCGGGCGTACCTGAACACTGAAGCTTTCTTT
TRBV10-3	TRBD2	few	TRBJ2-1	CAIRTPESGKGNEQFF	TGTGCCATCAGGACGCCGGAGAGCGGGAAAGGAAATGAGCAGTTCTTC
TRBV9	.	few	TRBJ1-2	CASSALYGYTF	TGTGCCAGCAGCGCCCTCTATGGCTACACCTTC
TRBV6-5	.	.	TRBJ1-4	CASSYEARLNEKLFF	TGTGCCAGCAGTTACGAGGCCAGACTTAATGAAAAACTGTTTTTT
TRBV5-1	TRBD2	.	TRBJ2-1	CASSLAGGLGWNNEQFF	TGCGCCAGCAGCTTGGCCGGGGGACTAGGGTGGAACAATGAGCAGTTCTTC
TRBV12-3/TRBV12-4	.	few	TRBJ1-5	CASSFGGKGNQPQHF	TGTGCCAGCAGTTTTGGGGGGAAGGGGAATCAGCCCCAGCATTTT
TRBV28	TRBD2	.	TRBJ2-7	CASSLFIGGAVSYEQYF	TGTGCCAGCAGTTTATTTATCGGGGGGGCCGTCTCCTACGAGCAGTACTTC
TRBV9	TRBD2	few	TRBJ2-1	CASSPSSGGLNNEQFF	TGTGCCAGCAGCCCATCTAGCGGGGGGCTAAACAATGAGCAGTTCTTC
TRBV7-9	.	.	TRBJ2-7	CASSLGLLCYEQYF	TGTGCCAGCAGCTTAGGGCTCCTCTGCTACGAGCAGTACTTC